These 30 T cell receptor beta chains were sequenced from one sample in a study of blood T cell repertoires in COVID-19. Profiling relied on immunoSEQ multiplex PCR, and the TCRdb table lists in-frame clones only, not all of them. Counted here are some 230,000 clones, 80% to 90% occurring once; the ten biggest clones make up approximately 3.4%. The sample consisted of PBMCs or T cells enriched from blood (not recorded which). These receptors were obtained from a young woman in a cohort exposed to, infected with or recovered from COVID-19 (not recorded which).

The gene calls are TRBV9 and TRBJ1-4, with D unclear. CDR1 SGDLS and CDR2 YYNGEE come from the germline V gene. This CDR3 has 17 residues. Between the trimmed V and J ends, which lost 0 bases and 0 bases, there was a span of 12 bases. CDR3 DNA: TGTGCCAGCAGCGTAGGACTCGATCTGACAACTAATGAAAAACTGTTTTTT. Amino acid sequence: CASSVGLDLTTNEKLFF.

This sequence joins TRBV5-4 and TRBJ1-2, with TRBD1 matching over 10 bases. Germline V gene data show CDR1 as SGHNT and CDR2 as YYREEE (reference sequence). The CDR3 length is 15 residues. V dropped 2 bases and J dropped 7; count of bases not matched to a gene: 8. The CDR3 DNA reads TGTGCCAGCAGCTTCTCCGGGACAGGGGAGACTGGCTACACCTTC. This translates into CASSFSGTGETGYTF. Full variable domain (outside the CDR3, taken from reference TRBV5-4 and TRBJ1-2): ETGVTQSPTHLIKTRGQQVTLRCSSQSGHNTVSWYQQALGQGPQFIFQYYREEENGRGNFPPRFSGLQFPNYSSELNVNALELDDSALYLCASSFSGTGETGYTFGSGTRLTVV.

This clone was seen a single time. The chain has TRBV30 and TRBJ2-1; the match to TRBD2 covers 7 bases. The V segment lost 2 bases and the J segment 10 bases; nucleotides outside the gene matches: 11. Germline loops: CDR1 GTSNPN, CDR2 SVGIG (reference sequence). The CDR3 is made up of 14 amino acids. CDR3 region: CAWSIAGVGREQFF. In DNA, the CDR3 is TGTGCCTGGAGTATCGCGGGAGTCGGCAGAGAGCAGTTCTTC.

The rearrangement joins TRBV3-1 (or the pseudogene TRBV3-2) to TRBJ2-7, with 10 bases matching TRBD2. CDR3 length: 14 residues. Trimming at V came to 2 bases and at J to 4 bases, leaving 2 bases not matched to a gene. From germline, CDR1 is LGHDT and CDR2 YNNKEL (reference sequence). The CDR3 bases are TGTGCCAGCAGCCAACTAGCGGGAGTGTACGAGCAGTACTTC. It is translated as CASSQLAGVYEQYF.

V gene TRBV4-1 combines with J gene TRBJ1-1; D gene uncertain. The CDR3 runs to 15 residues. Germline V gene data show CDR1 as MGHRA and CDR2 as YSYEKL. Trimming left V 0 bases short and J 0 bases short, with 8 bases between. This CDR3 reads CASSQDSQMNTEAFF. DNA of the CDR3: TGCGCCAGCAGCCAAGATTCCCAAATGAACACTGAAGCTTTCTTT.

The chain is built from TRBV11-3 and TRBJ2-3; 9 nucleotides line up with TRBD2. CDR3 length equals 15 residues. Per germline, CDR1 SGHNT and CDR2 YENEEA. J lost 6 bases, V lost 2 bases, and 6 bases had no gene match. CDR3 DNA: TGTGCCAGCAGCTTACAGGCGGGAGGGCCCGATACGCAGTATTTT. Protein: CASSLQAGGPDTQYF. Using reference TRBV11-3 and TRBJ2-3 for the parts outside the CDR3, the full variable domain is EAGVVQSPRYKIIEKKQPVAFWCNPISGHNTLYWYLQNLGQGPELLIRYENEEAVDDSQLPKDRFSAERLKGVDSTLKIQPAELGDSAVYLCASSLQAGGPDTQYFGPGTRLTVL.

The chain recombines TRBV6-5 with TRBJ1-5; D unclear. V was shortened by 6 bases and J by 0 bases, with 6 bases between the two germline ends. The CDR3 loop spans 13 amino acids. CDR1 MNHEY and CDR2 SVGAGI come from the germline V gene. The chain's CDR3 is CASRRNSNQPQHF. As DNA, the CDR3 is TGTGCCAGCAGGCGGAATAGCAATCAGCCCCAGCATTTT.

A remark on this clone: Other DNA sequences in the same sample also yield this CDR3. The CDR3 here is CASSIGQGSNQPQHF. Written as DNA, the CDR3 is TGTGCCAGTAGTATAGGACAGGGGAGCAATCAGCCCCAGCATTTT. The J gene is TRBJ1-5, the V gene TRBV19, with 8 bases matching TRBD1. J lost 1 base, V lost 1 base, and 0 bases had no gene match. This CDR3 has 15 residues. Germline loops: CDR1 LNHDA, CDR2 SQIVND (reference sequence).

The V gene is TRBV24-1, the J gene TRBJ1-1, with a weak D call TRBD1 (5 bases). CDR1 is KGHDR, CDR2 SFDVKD, per germline. V gave up 3 bases and J gave up 4 bases, with 17 bases separating them. The CDR3 is made up of 16 amino acids. The chain's CDR3 is CATSDPVRAGTTEAFF. CDR3 nucleotide sequence: TGTGCCACCAGTGATCCGGTGCGGGCGGGGACCACTGAAGCTTTCTTT.

The rearrangement joins TRBV5-1 to TRBJ2-7; 7 bases are a match to TRBD1. Losses at the gene ends were 4 bases for V and 6 bases for J; bases not matched to a gene: 16. The CDR3 is 16 amino acids. Germline loops: CDR1 SGHRS, CDR2 YFSETQ. The CDR3 loop is CASSLTSTGVVGEQYF. CDR3 DNA: TGCGCCAGCAGCCTGACATCAACAGGGGTGGTTGGCGAGCAGTACTTC.

A single count supports this clone. J is TRBJ1-1 and V is TRBV28, with 7 bases fitting TRBD1. Per the germline V gene, CDR1 is MDHEN and CDR2 is SYDVKM. The CDR3 has 13 residues. J was trimmed by 5 bases and V by 9 bases; bases with no gene match: 9. This CDR3 reads CASYQGVGTEAFF. The CDR3 bases are TGTGCCAGTTACCAGGGGGTAGGGACTGAAGCTTTCTTT.

This chain uses TRBV5-8 with TRBJ1-1; possibly TRBD1 for D (6 bases). Germline assignment: CDR1 SGHTS and CDR2 YDEGEE. V lost 0 bases and J lost 6, with 12 bases in between. The CDR3 consists of 14 residues. CDR3 region: CASSLGEKGAEAFF. The DNA of the CDR3 is TGTGCCAGCAGCTTGGGGGAGAAGGGGGCTGAAGCTTTCTTT.

CDR3 region: CASSRDSGLGQPQHF. CDR3 bases: TGTGCCAGCAGTAGGGACTCTGGGCTTGGTCAGCCCCAGCATTTT. The gene calls are TRBV28 and TRBJ1-5; D perhaps matches TRBD1 (5 bases). Germline lookup yields CDR1 MDHEN and CDR2 SYDVKM. This CDR3 spans 15 amino acids. Trimming cost V 5 bases and J 6 bases, with 17 bases left between them.

The J gene is TRBJ1-1, the V gene TRBV11-1; 7 bases are a match to TRBD1. CDR3 length: 16 amino acids. Trimming at V came to 4 bases and at J to 0 bases, leaving 8 bases not matched to a gene. The germline CDR1 and CDR2 sequences are SGHAT and FQDESV (reference sequence). Here the CDR3 reads CASSSDRVGVNTEAFF. As DNA, the CDR3 is TGTGCCAGCAGCTCCGACAGGGTCGGGGTGAACACTGAAGCTTTCTTT.

Only one count was recorded for this clone. DNA of the CDR3: TGCAGCGTTGGAGTCCAGGTGTACAATGAGCAGTTCTTC. Protein product: CSVGVQVYNEQFF. The chain links TRBV29-1 to TRBJ2-1; D remains ambiguous. This CDR3 spans 13 amino acids. The V gene lost 4 bases and the J gene lost 4 bases, with 11 bases spanning the gap. Germline CDR1 SQVTM, CDR2 ANQGSEA.

The chain links TRBV5-8 to TRBJ2-1; possibly TRBD1 for D (6 bases). This CDR3 is built from 13 residues. CDR1 and CDR2 from the germline V gene are SGHTS and YDEGEE. V lost 0 bases and J lost 7, with 8 bases in between. The CDR3 protein is CASSLGQGNEQFF. CDR3 bases: TGTGCCAGCAGCTTGGGCCAGGGGAATGAGCAGTTCTTC.

The chain uses TRBV9 and TRBJ2-2; 7 positions match TRBD2. The V gene end was trimmed by 0 bases and the J gene end by 7 bases; junction bases not matched to a gene: 3. Germline V gene sequence: CDR1 SGDLS, CDR2 YYNGEE. The CDR3 runs to 14 residues. Here the CDR3 DNA reads TGTGCCAGCAGCGTAGCTAGCGGTAGCGGGGAGCTGTTTTTT. Protein product: CASSVASGSGELFF.

V usage is TRBV6-5 and J usage is TRBJ2-7; 7 bases are shared with TRBD1. Germline CDR1 MNHEY, CDR2 SVGAGI. This CDR3 is built from 15 residues. V lost 6 bases, J lost 2 bases, and 10 bases stayed unmatched. CDR3 region: CASSHNGQAPYEQYF. The CDR3 nucleotides read TGTGCCAGCAGCCATAATGGACAGGCGCCCTACGAGCAGTACTTC.

The chain employs TRBV7-3 and TRBJ2-1; 9 bases align to TRBD2. CDR1 is SGHTA and CDR2 is FQGTGA in the germline V gene. This CDR3 has 16 amino acids. V shed 4 bases, J shed 8 bases, and the junction held 12 bases outside the gene matches. For the CDR3, the DNA is TGTGCCAGCAGCTCGGTAGCGGGAGAGGCCCTGGATGAGCAGTTCTTC. The encoded protein is CASSSVAGEALDEQFF.

This chain joins TRBV11-3 and TRBJ2-1, with 14 positions matching TRBD2. After removal of 3 bases from V and 12 bases from J, the junction contained 7 bases not matched to a gene. Looked up from germline, CDR1 is SGHNT and CDR2 is YENEEA. The CDR3 extends over 15 amino acids. CDR3 nucleotide sequence: TGTGCCAGCAGCTTCGGGACTAGCGGGAGAACGGGGCAGTTCTTC. Amino acids: CASSFGTSGRTGQFF.

The chain uses TRBV18 and TRBJ1-1; D is perhaps TRBD1 (5 bases). V dropped 0 bases and J dropped 1 base, with 12 bases sitting between them. In germline, CDR1 is KGHSH, CDR2 LQKENI. The CDR3 totals 16 residues. DNA of the CDR3: TGTGCCAGCTCACCACCGAACTCGGGGGGGAACACTGAAGCTTTCTTT. It specifies CASSPPNSGGNTEAFF.

The V call is TRBV28, the J call TRBJ2-7; maybe TRBD1 (6 bases). CDR1 is MDHEN and CDR2 is SYDVKM in the germline V gene. V was pared by 7 bases and J by 4 bases, with 14 bases between. The CDR3 loop spans 13 amino acids. The CDR3 nucleotides read TGTGCCAGCATCTCAGGGGCGACGTACGAGCAGTACTTC. Translating gives CASISGATYEQYF.

Ten or more counts support this clone. DNA of the CDR3: TGTGCCAGTAGCTCAGAAAACACTGAAGCTTTCTTT. Protein: CASSSENTEAFF. The V gene is TRBV19, the J gene TRBJ1-1; D unclear. Germline V CDR1 and CDR2: LNHDA, SQIVND (reference sequence). The germline V and J ends were trimmed by 6 bases and 2 bases, with 7 bases remaining between them. This CDR3 has 12 amino acids.

Only one count was recorded for this clone. The CDR3 region has the DNA TGTGCCAGCAGCCAATACGGGGGGGCCCAGTTGAATGAGCAGTTCTTC. Its protein is CASSQYGGAQLNEQFF. This chain connects TRBV3-1 (or the pseudogene TRBV3-2) to TRBJ2-1; 8 nucleotides line up with TRBD2. Germline V CDR1 and CDR2: LGHDT, YNNKEL (reference sequence). V was pared by 2 bases and J by 7 bases, with 10 bases of the junction left unmatched. The CDR3 loop spans 16 amino acids.

CDR3 sequence reads: CASSILAGPSYEQYF. Written as DNA, the CDR3 is TGTGCCAGTAGTATACTAGCGGGACCCTCCTACGAGCAGTACTTC. V is TRBV19 and J is TRBJ2-7; TRBD2 agrees at 9 bases. Unmatched junction bases numbered 2, after V lost 2 bases and J lost 0 bases. CDR1 is LNHDA and CDR2 is SQIVND in the germline V gene (reference sequence). The CDR3 is 15 residues long.

The CDR3 sequence is CASSDAGQAPTEAFF. The CDR3 region has the DNA TGTGCCAGCAGCGACGCGGGACAGGCGCCAACTGAAGCTTTCTTT. The rearrangement joins TRBV5-6 to TRBJ1-1, with TRBD1 matching over 8 bases. With 4 bases clipped from V and 5 bases from J, the junction kept 10 bases outside the gene matches. Germline-derived CDR1 and CDR2 are SGHDT and YYEEEE. The CDR3 is 15 residues long.

This chain uses TRBV14 with TRBJ2-3; D is perhaps TRBD2 (6 bases). The CDR3 is made up of 13 amino acids. Germline CDR1 is SGHDN and CDR2 is FVKESK. V was shortened by 2 bases and J by 10 bases, with 13 bases between the two germline ends. Written as DNA, the CDR3 is TGTGCCAGCAGCCAAATGCGGGGAGAAGCGCAGTATTTT. Protein sequence: CASSQMRGEAQYF.

The chain has TRBV7-9 and TRBJ1-1; D ambiguous. This CDR3 is built from 15 residues. V was pared by 1 base and J by 0 bases, with 9 bases between. Germline V lookup: CDR1 SEHNR, CDR2 FQNEAQ (reference sequence). The CDR3 coding sequence is TGTGCCAGCAGCTTAGACGGGGATATGAACACTGAAGCTTTCTTT. It encodes CASSLDGDMNTEAFF.

In regard to this clone: The DNA is left out, because the CDR3 cannot be placed on it with certainty; the CDR3 is given as TCRdb lists it. This CDR3 is CASSIGSGGFFGDTQYF. V usage is TRBV19 and J usage is TRBJ2-3; no check of the table's D call, TRBD2, against the DNA was made. Germline CDR1 is LNHDA and CDR2 is SQIVND (reference sequence). The CDR3 is 17 amino acids long, termini counted.

This chain joins TRBV30 and TRBJ2-5, with TRBD2 matching 11 bases. The CDR3 sequence is 17 residues long. Germline values: CDR1 GTSNPN, CDR2 SVGIG (reference sequence). V gave up 4 bases and J gave up 5 bases; unmatched junction bases: 15. CDR3 DNA: TGTGCCTGGACGCGGGACCCTCGACTAGCGGGACGGGAGACCCAGTACTTC. This codes for CAWTRDPRLAGRETQYF.